This TCR beta chain was profiled in a study of cytomegalovirus exposure and HLA in healthy donors. Primers for the PCR totalled 60 Vbeta and 13 Jbeta. Data came from immunoSEQ multiplex PCR; TCRdb stores just in-frame clones and leaves some out. The table records 200,000 or so clones, approximately 83% of them present only once. Germline values: CDR1 LGHNA, CDR2 YSLEER. Trimming removed 3 bases from V and 7 bases from J; junction bases left unmatched: 21. The CDR3 covers 19 residues. Nominally healthy donors provided the samples, though records likely missed some immune exposures. The sequence was obtained from a boy younger than 10 in good health and CMV-seronegative. The chain employs TRBV4-3 and TRBJ2-1, with 7 bases aligning to TRBD1. Sequenced material: PBMCs. The CDR3 DNA follows: TGCGCCAGCAGCCACTTCAAACCCAGGACAGGCCTCCTAGTTAATGAGCAGTTCTTC. Amino acids: CASSHFKPRTGLLVNEQFF.